A few counts support the clone carrying this TCR beta chain. Its target is not known. V lost 1 base and J lost 4; bases outside the gene matches: 10. This CDR3 region has 18 residues. Germline CDR1 SGHKS, CDR2 YYEKEE (reference sequence). Rectal tissue came from one to two pinch biopsies taken at colonoscopy. This was a survey-level run. The method was immunoSEQ multiplex PCR; TCRdb's version includes in-frame clones alone and lacks a portion of them. The sample holds more than 9,000 clones, around 82% seen once. This sample was taken from a study of pediatric ulcerative colitis. General observations from the study: Blood-rectal clonal overlap within each person was significantly higher in ulcerative colitis patients than controls. A couple of rectal clonotypes were found only in ulcerative colitis patients, all of them.

Sequencing input: gut tissue. The chain carries TRBV5-5 and TRBJ2-1, with TRBD2 identical over 11 bases. The source of this sequence is a girl between 10 and 17 years old who was a control in a study of pediatric ulcerative colitis. CDR3 in amino acids: CASSLRLAGSTLYNEQFF. The DNA for the CDR3 is TGTGCCAGCAGCTTGCGACTAGCGGGATCGACCCTATACAATGAGCAGTTCTTC.